This TCR beta chain was identified during a study of blood T cell repertoires in COVID-19. As for the study in general: Samples representing acute and convalescent COVID-19 were sourced from the United States, Italy and Spain. The cDNA or gDNA used as material had been derived from T cells, B-cell-depleted T cells, or PBMCs.

In the original analysis: Estimation of nucleated cell counts was performed using reference gene primer amplification. The repertoire was sequenced with immunoSEQ multiplex PCR; TCRdb's copy has only in-frame clones and lacks some. That table furnishes V, J and clone size, whereas the DNA furnished D and trimming. Among 250,000 to 300,000 clones listed, roughly 90% were seen once. Seattle researchers signed up patients amid active infection and tracked them longitudinally. Per the germline V gene, CDR1 is SNHLY and CDR2 is FYNNEI. The CDR3 contains 17 residues. Unmatched junction bases numbered 7, after V lost 3 bases and J lost 2 bases.

The chain couples TRBV2 to TRBJ2-3, with 11 bases that match TRBD2. Input material: peripheral blood. This clonotype originated in a woman in her 70s with COVID-19, enrolled during active disease. CDR3 protein: CASSDSIAGGFTDTQYF. In nucleotides, the CDR3 is TGTGCCAGCAGTGATAGTATAGCGGGGGGGTTCACAGATACGCAGTATTTT.